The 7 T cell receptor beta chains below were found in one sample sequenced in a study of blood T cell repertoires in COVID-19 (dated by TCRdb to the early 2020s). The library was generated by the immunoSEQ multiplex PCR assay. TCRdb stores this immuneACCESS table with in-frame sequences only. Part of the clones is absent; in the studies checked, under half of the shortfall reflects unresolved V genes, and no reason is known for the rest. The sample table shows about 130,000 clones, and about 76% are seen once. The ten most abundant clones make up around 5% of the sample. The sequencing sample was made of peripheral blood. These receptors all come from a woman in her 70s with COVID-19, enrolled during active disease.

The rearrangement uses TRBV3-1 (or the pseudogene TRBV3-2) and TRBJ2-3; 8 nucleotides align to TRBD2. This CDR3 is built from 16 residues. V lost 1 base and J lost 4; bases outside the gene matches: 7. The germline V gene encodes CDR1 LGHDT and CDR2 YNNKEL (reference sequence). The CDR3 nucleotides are TGTGCCAGCAGCCAAGGTAGCGGGGTTGCCCCAGATACGCAGTATTTT. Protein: CASSQGSGVAPDTQYF.

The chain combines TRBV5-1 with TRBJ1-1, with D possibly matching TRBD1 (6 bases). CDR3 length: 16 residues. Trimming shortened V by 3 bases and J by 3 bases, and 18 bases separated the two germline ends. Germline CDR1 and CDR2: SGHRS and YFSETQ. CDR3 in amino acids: CASSSQTGSGDTEAFF. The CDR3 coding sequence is TGCGCCAGCAGCTCCCAAACAGGGTCCGGAGACACTGAAGCTTTCTTT. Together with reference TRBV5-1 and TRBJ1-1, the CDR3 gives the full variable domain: KAGVTQTPRYLIKTRGQQVTLSCSPISGHRSVSWYQQTPGQGLQFLFEYFSETQRNKGNFPGRFSGRQFSNSRSEMNVSTLELGDSALYLCASSSQTGSGDTEAFFGQGTRLTVV.

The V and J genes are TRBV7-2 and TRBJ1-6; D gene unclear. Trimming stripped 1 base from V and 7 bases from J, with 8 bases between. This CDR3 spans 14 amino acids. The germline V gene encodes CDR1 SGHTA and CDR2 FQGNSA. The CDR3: CASSLVQENSPLHF. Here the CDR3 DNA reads TGTGCCAGCAGCTTAGTTCAGGAAAATTCACCCCTCCACTTT.

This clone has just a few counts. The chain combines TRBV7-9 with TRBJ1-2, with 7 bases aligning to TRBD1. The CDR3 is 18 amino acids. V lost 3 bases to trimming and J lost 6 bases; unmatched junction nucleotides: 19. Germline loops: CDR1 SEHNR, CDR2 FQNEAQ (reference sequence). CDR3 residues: CASSLGQTGSPRTDGYTF. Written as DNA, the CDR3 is TGTGCCAGCAGCTTGGGTCAGACAGGGTCACCCCGAACAGATGGCTACACCTTC.

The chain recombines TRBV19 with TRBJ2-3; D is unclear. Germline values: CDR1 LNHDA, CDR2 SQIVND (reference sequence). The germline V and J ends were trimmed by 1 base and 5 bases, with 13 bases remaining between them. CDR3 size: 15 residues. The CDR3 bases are TGTGCCAGTAGTATAGCGGTCCCTCCCCGAGATACGCAGTATTTT. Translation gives CASSIAVPPRDTQYF.

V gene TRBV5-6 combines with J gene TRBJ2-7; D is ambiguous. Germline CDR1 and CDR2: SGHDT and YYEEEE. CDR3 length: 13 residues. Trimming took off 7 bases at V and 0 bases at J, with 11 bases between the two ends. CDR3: CASHRRSSYEQYF. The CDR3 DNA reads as TGTGCCAGCCACCGCAGGTCCTCCTACGAGCAGTACTTC.

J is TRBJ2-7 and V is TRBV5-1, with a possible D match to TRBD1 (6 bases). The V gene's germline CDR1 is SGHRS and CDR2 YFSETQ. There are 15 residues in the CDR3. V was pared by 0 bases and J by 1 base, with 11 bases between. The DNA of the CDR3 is TGCGCCAGCAGCTTGGGCAGGGGTGGTTCCTACGAGCAGTACTTC. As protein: CASSLGRGGSYEQYF.